This T cell receptor beta chain originates from a study of blood T cells in healthy people across ages. Study-level findings and limits: Total diversity from one million sequenced T cells was likely underestimated. A conclusive naive versus antigen-experienced comparison was prevented by the unsorted PBMCs. Among T cells, TCR beta diversity per million cells dropped roughly linearly as age rose.

Trimming removed 1 base from V and 0 bases from J, with 7 bases in between. CDR3 length: 15 residues. CDR1 is LNHNV and CDR2 is YYDKDF in the germline V gene (reference sequence). The second PCR ran roughly 7 to 11 cycles with a sample-barcoded 5' primer and J-beta primers. Carrying 12 random nucleotides, a template-switch adaptor labeled each individual cDNA molecule. TCRdb recomputed calls from the 5' RACE reads with MiXCR, one row per CDR3 protein. The sample lists more than 800,000 distinct CDR3 sequences; 29% were seen once. As regards this clonotype: What it binds is not known.

This clonotype originated in a woman over 75 in good health. The sample comprised blood. The V and J genes are TRBV15 and TRBJ1-5, with D possibly TRBD1 on 6 matching bases. CDR3 amino acids: CATSRAGASNQPQHF. CDR3 sequence (DNA): TGTGCCACCAGCAGAGCGGGGGCTAGCAATCAGCCCCAGCATTTT. The full variable domain, rest sourced from reference TRBV15 and TRBJ1-5, is DAMVIQNPRYQVTQFGKPVTLSCSQTLNHNVMYWYQQKSSQAPKLLFHYYDKDFNNEADTPDNFQSRRPNTSFCFLDIRSPGLGDTAMYLCATSRAGASNQPQHFGDGTRLSIL.